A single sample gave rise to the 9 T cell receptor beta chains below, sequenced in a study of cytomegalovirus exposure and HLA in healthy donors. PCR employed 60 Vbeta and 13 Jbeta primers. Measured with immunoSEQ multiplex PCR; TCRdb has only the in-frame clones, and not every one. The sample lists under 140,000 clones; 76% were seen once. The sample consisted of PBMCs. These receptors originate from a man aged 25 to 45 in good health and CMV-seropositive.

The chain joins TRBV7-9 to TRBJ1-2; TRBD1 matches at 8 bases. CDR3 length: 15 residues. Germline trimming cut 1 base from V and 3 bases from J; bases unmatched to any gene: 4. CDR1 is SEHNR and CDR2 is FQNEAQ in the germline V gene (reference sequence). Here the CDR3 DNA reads TGTGCCAGCAGCTTAGGGGCAGGGGGCGACTATGGCTACACCTTC. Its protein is CASSLGAGGDYGYTF.

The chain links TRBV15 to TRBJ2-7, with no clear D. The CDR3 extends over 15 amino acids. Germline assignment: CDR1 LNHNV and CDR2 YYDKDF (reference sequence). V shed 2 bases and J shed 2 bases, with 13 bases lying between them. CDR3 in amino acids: CATSRSQRSTYEQYF. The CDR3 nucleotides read TGTGCCACCAGCAGATCCCAGAGGTCAACCTACGAGCAGTACTTC.

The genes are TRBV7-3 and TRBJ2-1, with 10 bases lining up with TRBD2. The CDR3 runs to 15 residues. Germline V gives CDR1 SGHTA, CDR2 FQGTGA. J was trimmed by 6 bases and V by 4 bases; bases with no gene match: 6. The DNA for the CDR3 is TGTGCCAGCAGCTCCAGCGGGGGGGCCGGCAATGAGCAGTTCTTC. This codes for CASSSSGGAGNEQFF.

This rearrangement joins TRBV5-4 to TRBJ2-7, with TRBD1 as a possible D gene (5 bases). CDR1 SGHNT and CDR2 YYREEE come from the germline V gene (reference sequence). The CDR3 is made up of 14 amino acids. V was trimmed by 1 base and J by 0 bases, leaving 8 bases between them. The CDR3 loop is CASSLRGGSYEQYF. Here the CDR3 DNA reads TGTGCCAGCAGCTTGAGGGGTGGCTCCTACGAGCAGTACTTC.

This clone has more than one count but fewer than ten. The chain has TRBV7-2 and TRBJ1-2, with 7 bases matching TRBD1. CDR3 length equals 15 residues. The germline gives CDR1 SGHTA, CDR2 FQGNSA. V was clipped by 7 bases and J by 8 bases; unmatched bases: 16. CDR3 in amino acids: CASTPGGTAMRGYTF. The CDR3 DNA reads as TGTGCCAGCACCCCGGGGGGGACAGCTATGAGGGGCTACACCTTC.

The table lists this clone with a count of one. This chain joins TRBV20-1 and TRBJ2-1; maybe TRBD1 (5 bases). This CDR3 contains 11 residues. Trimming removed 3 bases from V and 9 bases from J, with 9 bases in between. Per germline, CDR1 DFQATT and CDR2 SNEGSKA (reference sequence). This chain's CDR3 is CSARDIGEQFF. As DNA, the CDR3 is TGCAGTGCTAGGGACATTGGTGAGCAGTTCTTC.

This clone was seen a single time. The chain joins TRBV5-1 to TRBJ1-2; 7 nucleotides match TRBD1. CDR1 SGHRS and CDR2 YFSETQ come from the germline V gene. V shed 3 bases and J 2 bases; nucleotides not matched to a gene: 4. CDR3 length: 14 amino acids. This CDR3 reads CASSSPGQNYGYTF. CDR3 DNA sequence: TGCGCCAGCAGCTCCCCGGGACAGAACTATGGCTACACCTTC.

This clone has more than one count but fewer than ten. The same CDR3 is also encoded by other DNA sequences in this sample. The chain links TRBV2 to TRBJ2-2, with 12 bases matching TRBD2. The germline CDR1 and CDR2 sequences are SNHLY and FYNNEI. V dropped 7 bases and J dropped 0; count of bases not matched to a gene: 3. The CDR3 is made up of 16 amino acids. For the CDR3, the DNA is TGTGCCAGCACGACTAGCGGGGGTACGAACACCGGGGAGCTGTTTTTT. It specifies CASTTSGGTNTGELFF. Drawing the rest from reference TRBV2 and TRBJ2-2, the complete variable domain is EPEVTQTPSHQVTQMGQEVILRCVPISNHLYFYWYRQILGQKVEFLVSFYNNEISEKSEIFDDQFSVERPDGSNFTLKIRSTKLEDSAMYFCASTTSGGTNTGELFFGEGSRLTVL.

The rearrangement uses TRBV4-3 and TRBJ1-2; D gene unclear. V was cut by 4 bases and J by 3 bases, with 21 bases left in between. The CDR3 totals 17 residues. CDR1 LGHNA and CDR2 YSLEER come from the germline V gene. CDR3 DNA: TGCGCCAGCAGCCCGACACTTCCCGCGAAGGGAGACTATGGCTACACCTTC. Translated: CASSPTLPAKGDYGYTF.